A selection of T cell receptor beta chains follows, all from one sample in a study of blood T cell repertoires in COVID-19. This table comes from immunoSEQ multiplex PCR, and its TCRdb copy is limited to in-frame clones, with some not included. The repertoire includes fewer than 250,000 clones, roughly 91% of them detected once, and roughly 0.8% sits in the top ten. The sequenced material came from peripheral blood. These TCRs come from a young man with COVID-19, enrolled during active disease. Each CDR3 is given with its conserved first and last residue. A D gene is named only where the DNA matches it firmly. Rows give clone size only sometimes, using once, few, many, or a class for an expanded clone.

J gene | D gene | clone size | V gene | CDR3 protein | CDR3 DNA
TRBJ2-3 | TRBD2 | - | TRBV14 | CASSPLLAGGQDTQYF | TGTGCCAGCAGCCCGTTGCTAGCGGGGGGCCAAGATACGCAGTATTTT
TRBJ2-5 | - | - | TRBV5-1 | CASSLGEAWETQYF | TGCGCCAGCAGCTTGGGGGAGGCCTGGGAGACCCAGTACTTC
TRBJ2-7 | - | - | TRBV7-2 | CASSLIRGLAREQYF | TGTGCCAGCAGCTTAATAAGGGGGTTAGCTCGGGAGCAGTACTTC
TRBJ2-7 | TRBD1 | - | TRBV3-1/TRBV3-2 | CASSQDPRDREVLCEQYF | TGTGCCAGCAGCCAAGATCCCCGAGACAGGGAAGTCTTGTGCGAGCAGTACTTC
TRBJ1-2 | TRBD1 | - | TRBV19 | CASSGQGDYGYTF | TGTGCCAGTAGTGGACAGGGTGACTATGGCTACACCTTC
TRBJ2-3 | - | - | TRBV9 | CASSLRPADTQYF | TGTGCCAGCAGCCTACGCCCGGCAGATACGCAGTATTTT
TRBJ1-2 | TRBD1 | few | TRBV19 | CASSMRQGTGRNYGYTF | TGTGCCAGTAGTATGCGACAAGGGACAGGGAGAAACTATGGCTACACCTTC
TRBJ1-2 | - | - | TRBV21-1 | CASSNFPAGRNYGYTF | TGTGCCAGCAGCAACTTTCCCGCGGGCCGTAACTATGGCTACACCTTC
TRBJ1-4 | - | - | TRBV11-2 | CASSGTSLAKTNEKLFF | TGTGCCAGCAGTGGGACATCGCTTGCCAAGACTAATGAAAAACTGTTTTTT
TRBJ1-2 | - | - | TRBV6-5 | CASSEAGGQVDGYTF | TGTGCCAGCAGCGAGGCGGGGGGCCAGGTCGATGGCTACACCTTC
TRBJ1-2 | - | once | TRBV27 | CASSLAPRGLNYYGYTF | TGTGCCAGCAGTTTAGCCCCCCGGGGACTCAACTACTATGGCTACACCTTC
TRBJ1-5 | - | - | TRBV6-5 | CASSYLGGNQPQHF | TGTGCCAGCAGTTACTTGGGGGGGAATCAGCCCCAGCATTTT
TRBJ1-5 | - | - | TRBV19 | CASSPQPQGNQPQHF | TGTGCCAGTAGTCCACAACCCCAGGGCAATCAGCCCCAGCATTTT
TRBJ2-7 | - | - | TRBV7-9 | CASHRGADLEQYF | TGTGCCAGCCATCGGGGGGCTGATCTCGAGCAGTACTTC
TRBJ1-1 | TRBD1 | - | TRBV24-1 | CATSDTGQVGGKAFF | TGTGCCACCAGTGACACAGGACAGGTAGGGGGAAAAGCTTTCTTT
TRBJ2-7 | TRBD1 | - | TRBV6-5 | CASSRDRSSSYEQYF | TGTGCCAGCAGTCGGGACAGGTCAAGCTCCTACGAGCAGTACTTC
TRBJ1-2 | - | - | TRBV13 | CASSLTGGMYGYTF | TGTGCCAGCAGCCTGACGGGGGGTATGTATGGCTACACCTTC
TRBJ2-7 | - | - | TRBV27 | CASSTAGYEQYF | TGTGCCAGCAGTACTGCTGGTTACGAGCAGTACTTC
TRBJ2-1 | TRBD1 | - | TRBV24-1 | CATSATGGAPSEQFF | TGTGCCACCAGTGCAACAGGGGGCGCGCCTAGTGAGCAGTTCTTC
TRBJ1-2 | - | - | TRBV18 | CASSPPQGSNYGYTF | TGTGCCAGCTCACCTCCCCAGGGCTCCAACTATGGCTACACCTTC
TRBJ1-1 | TRBD1 | - | TRBV28 | CASSPELGGLTEAFF | TGTGCCAGCAGCCCCGAGTTAGGGGGCCTCACTGAAGCTTTCTTT
TRBJ2-7 | - | - | TRBV19 | CASSNSYEQYF | TGTGCCAGTTCAAATTCCTACGAGCAGTACTTC
TRBJ2-7 | - | - | TRBV6-1 | CASSERRGRGSSYEQYF | TGTGCCAGCAGTGAAAGGCGGGGCAGGGGGAGCTCCTACGAGCAGTACTTC
TRBJ1-2 | TRBD1 | - | TRBV7-3 | CASSSRQGLGYTF | TGTGCCAGCAGCTCGAGACAGGGGTTGGGCTACACCTTC
TRBJ2-3 | TRBD2 | - | TRBV3-1/TRBV3-2 | CASSQELAGADTQYF | TGTGCCAGCAGCCAAGAGCTGGCGGGAGCGGATACGCAGTATTTT
TRBJ1-2 | - | - | TRBV4-1 | CASSQVTGQRYGYTF | TGCGCCAGCAGCCAAGTAACTGGGCAAAGGTATGGCTACACCTTC
TRBJ1-1 | TRBD1 | - | TRBV11-1 | CASSPRDRENTEAFF | TGTGCCAGCAGCCCTCGGGACAGGGAGAACACTGAAGCTTTCTTT
TRBJ1-5 | TRBD1 | - | TRBV2 | CASSSQTGGGPQHF | TGTGCCAGCAGTTCCCAGACAGGGGGAGGGCCCCAGCATTTT
TRBJ1-6 | - | - | TRBV5-1 | CASSPRQGNSPLHF | TGCGCCAGCAGCCCCCGGCAGGGCAATTCACCCCTCCACTTT
TRBJ1-2 | - | - | TRBV28 | CASSWWSSGYGYTF | TGTGCCAGCAGTTGGTGGAGCTCTGGCTATGGCTACACCTTC
TRBJ1-4 | TRBD1 | - | TRBV5-4 | CASRPGTGDEKLFF | TGTGCCAGCAGACCCGGGACAGGGGATGAAAAACTGTTTTTT
TRBJ1-4 | TRBD1 | - | TRBV19 | CASSIQGAATNEKLFF | TGTGCCAGTAGTATTCAGGGGGCGGCAACTAATGAAAAACTGTTTTTT
TRBJ1-2 | TRBD1 | once | TRBV10-3 | CAISEPNPGQGGYTF | TGTGCCATCAGTGAGCCGAACCCGGGACAGGGGGGCTACACCTTC
TRBJ1-2 | TRBD1 | - | TRBV4-1 | CASSQDGTGGGYGYTF | TGCGCCAGCAGCCAAGATGGGACAGGGGGCGGGTATGGCTACACCTTC